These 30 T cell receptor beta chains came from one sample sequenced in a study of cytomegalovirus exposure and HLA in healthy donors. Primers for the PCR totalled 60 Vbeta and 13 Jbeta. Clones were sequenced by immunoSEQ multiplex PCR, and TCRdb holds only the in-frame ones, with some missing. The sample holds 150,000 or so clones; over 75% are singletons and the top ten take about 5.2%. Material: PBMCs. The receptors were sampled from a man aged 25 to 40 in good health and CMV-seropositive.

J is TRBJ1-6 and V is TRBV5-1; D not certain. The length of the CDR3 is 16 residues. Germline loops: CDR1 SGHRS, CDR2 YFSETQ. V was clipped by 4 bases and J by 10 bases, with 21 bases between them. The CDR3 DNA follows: TGCGCCAGCAGCCCCAATGGGGTCCCTAGGGAGTCACCCCTCCACTTT. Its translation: CASSPNGVPRESPLHF. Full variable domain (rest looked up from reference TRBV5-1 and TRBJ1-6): KAGVTQTPRYLIKTRGQQVTLSCSPISGHRSVSWYQQTPGQGLQFLFEYFSETQRNKGNFPGRFSGRQFSNSRSEMNVSTLELGDSALYLCASSPNGVPRESPLHFGNGTRLTVT.

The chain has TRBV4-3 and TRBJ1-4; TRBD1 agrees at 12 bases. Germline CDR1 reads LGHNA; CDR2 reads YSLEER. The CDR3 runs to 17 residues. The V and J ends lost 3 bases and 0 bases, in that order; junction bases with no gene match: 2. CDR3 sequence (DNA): TGCGCCAGCAGCCAGGGACAGGGGGCTCCAACTAATGAAAAACTGTTTTTT. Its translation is CASSQGQGAPTNEKLFF.

The CDR3 region has the DNA TGTGCCAGCACCCCAACTAGCGGGAATTGGGCCACCGGGGAGCTGTTTTTT. Encoded protein: CASTPTSGNWATGELFF. The chain uses TRBV7-9 and TRBJ2-2; TRBD2 agrees at 10 bases. Germline values: CDR1 SEHNR, CDR2 FQNEAQ (reference sequence). Trimming removed 7 bases from V and 4 bases from J; junction bases left unmatched: 12. This CDR3 contains 17 residues.

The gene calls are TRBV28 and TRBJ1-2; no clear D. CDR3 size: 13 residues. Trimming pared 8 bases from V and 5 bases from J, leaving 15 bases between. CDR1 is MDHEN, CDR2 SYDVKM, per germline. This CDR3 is CASGLAATYGYTF. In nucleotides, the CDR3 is TGTGCCAGCGGACTGGCAGCAACATATGGCTACACCTTC.

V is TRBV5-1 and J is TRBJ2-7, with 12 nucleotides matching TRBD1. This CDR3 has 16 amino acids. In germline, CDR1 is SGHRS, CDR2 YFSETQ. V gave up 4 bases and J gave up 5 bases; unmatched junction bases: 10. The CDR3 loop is CASSLGVGTGGDEQYF. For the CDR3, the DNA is TGCGCCAGCAGCCTGGGTGTTGGGACAGGGGGCGACGAGCAGTACTTC.

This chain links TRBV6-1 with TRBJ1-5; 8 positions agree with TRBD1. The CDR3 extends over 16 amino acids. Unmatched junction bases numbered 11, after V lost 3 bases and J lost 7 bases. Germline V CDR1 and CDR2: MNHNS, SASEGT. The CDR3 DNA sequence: TGTGCCAGCAGTGATTGGCTCGACAGGGGCGGGCAGCCCCAGCATTTT. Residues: CASSDWLDRGGQPQHF.

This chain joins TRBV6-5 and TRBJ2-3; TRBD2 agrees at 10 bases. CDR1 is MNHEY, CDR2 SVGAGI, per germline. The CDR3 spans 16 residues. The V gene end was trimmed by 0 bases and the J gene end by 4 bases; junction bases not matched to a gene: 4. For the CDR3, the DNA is TGTGCCAGCAGTTACTCGGTTCTAGCGGGGGCAGATACGCAGTATTTT. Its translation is CASSYSVLAGADTQYF.

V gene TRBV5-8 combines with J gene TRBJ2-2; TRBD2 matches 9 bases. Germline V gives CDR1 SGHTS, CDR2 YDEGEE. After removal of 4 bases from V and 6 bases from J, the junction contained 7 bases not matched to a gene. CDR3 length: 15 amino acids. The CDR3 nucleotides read TGTGCCAGCAGCCGACTAGCGGATGGGGCCGGGGAGCTGTTTTTT. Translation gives CASSRLADGAGELFF.

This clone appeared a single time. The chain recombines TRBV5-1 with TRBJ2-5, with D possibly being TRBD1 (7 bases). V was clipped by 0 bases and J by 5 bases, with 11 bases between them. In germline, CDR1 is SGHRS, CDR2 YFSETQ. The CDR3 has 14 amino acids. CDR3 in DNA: TGCGCCAGCAGCTTGGTCGGGGGACAGGAGACCCAGTACTTC. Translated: CASSLVGGQETQYF.

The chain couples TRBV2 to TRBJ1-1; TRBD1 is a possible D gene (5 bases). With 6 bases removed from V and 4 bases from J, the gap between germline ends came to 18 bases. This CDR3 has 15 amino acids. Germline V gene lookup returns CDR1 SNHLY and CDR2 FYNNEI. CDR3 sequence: CASRKEGGGSTEAFF. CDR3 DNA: TGTGCCAGCAGAAAAGAAGGTGGGGGGAGCACTGAAGCTTTCTTT. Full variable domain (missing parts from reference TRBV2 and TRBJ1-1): EPEVTQTPSHQVTQMGQEVILRCVPISNHLYFYWYRQILGQKVEFLVSFYNNEISEKSEIFDDQFSVERPDGSNFTLKIRSTKLEDSAMYFCASRKEGGGSTEAFFGQGTRLTVV.

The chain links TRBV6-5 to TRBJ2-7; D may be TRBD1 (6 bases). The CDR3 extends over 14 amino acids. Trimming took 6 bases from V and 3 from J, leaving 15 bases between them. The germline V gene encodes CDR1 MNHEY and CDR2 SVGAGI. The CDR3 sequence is CASSRGQGIYEQYF. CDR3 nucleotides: TGTGCCAGCAGCCGCGGGCAGGGGATCTACGAGCAGTACTTC.

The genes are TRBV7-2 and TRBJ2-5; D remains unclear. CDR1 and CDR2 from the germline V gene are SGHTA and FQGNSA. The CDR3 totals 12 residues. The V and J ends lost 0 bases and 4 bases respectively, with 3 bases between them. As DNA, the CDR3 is TGTGCCAGCAGCTTAGCGGCAGAGACCCAGTACTTC. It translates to CASSLAAETQYF.

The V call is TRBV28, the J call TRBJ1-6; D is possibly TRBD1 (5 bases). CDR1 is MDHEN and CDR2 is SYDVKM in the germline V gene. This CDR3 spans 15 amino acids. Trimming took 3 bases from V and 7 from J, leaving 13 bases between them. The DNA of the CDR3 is TGTGCCAGCAGTTTGCAGGGCCCCGCGAATTCACCCCTCCACTTT. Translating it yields CASSLQGPANSPLHF.

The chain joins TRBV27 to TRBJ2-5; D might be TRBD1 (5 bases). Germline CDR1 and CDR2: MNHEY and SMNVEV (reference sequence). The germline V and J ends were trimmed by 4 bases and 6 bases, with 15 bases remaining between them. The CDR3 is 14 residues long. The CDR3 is CASSSLGREKTQYF. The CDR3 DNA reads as TGTGCCAGCAGTTCCCTAGGCAGGGAAAAGACCCAGTACTTC.

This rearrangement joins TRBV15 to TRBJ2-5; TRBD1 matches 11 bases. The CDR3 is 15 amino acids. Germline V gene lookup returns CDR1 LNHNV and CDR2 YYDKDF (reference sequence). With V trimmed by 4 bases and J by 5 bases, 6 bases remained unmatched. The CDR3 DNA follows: TGTGCCACCAGCACGGACAGGGGGCGCTGGGAGACCCAGTACTTC. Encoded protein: CATSTDRGRWETQYF.

CDR3 DNA: TGTGCCAGCAGTTTATTGCCTAGCGGGAGGGGGGGGCAGTTCTTC. This codes for CASSLLPSGRGGQFF. This sequence joins TRBV27 and TRBJ2-1, with 12 bases that match TRBD2. The germline gives CDR1 MNHEY, CDR2 SMNVEV (reference sequence). The V gene end was trimmed by 1 base and the J gene end by 12 bases; junction bases not matched to a gene: 7. The CDR3 consists of 15 residues.

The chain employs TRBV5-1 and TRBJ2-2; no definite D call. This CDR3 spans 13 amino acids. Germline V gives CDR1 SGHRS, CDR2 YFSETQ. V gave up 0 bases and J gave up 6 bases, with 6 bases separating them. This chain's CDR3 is CASSLGVSGELFF. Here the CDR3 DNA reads TGCGCCAGCAGCTTGGGCGTGTCCGGGGAGCTGTTTTTT.

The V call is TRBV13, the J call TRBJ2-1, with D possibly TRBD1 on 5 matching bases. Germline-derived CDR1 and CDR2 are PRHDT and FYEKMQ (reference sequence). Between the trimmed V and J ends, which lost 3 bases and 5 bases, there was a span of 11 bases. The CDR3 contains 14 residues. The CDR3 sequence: CASSFGAQNNEQFF. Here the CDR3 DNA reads TGTGCCAGCAGCTTTGGGGCGCAGAACAATGAGCAGTTCTTC.

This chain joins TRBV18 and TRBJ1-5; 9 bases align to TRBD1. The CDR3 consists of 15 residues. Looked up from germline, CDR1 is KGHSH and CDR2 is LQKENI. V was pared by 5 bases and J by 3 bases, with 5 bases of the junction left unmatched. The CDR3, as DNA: TGTGCCAGCTCAGCGGACAGGGGCCTCAATCAGCCCCAGCATTTT. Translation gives CASSADRGLNQPQHF.

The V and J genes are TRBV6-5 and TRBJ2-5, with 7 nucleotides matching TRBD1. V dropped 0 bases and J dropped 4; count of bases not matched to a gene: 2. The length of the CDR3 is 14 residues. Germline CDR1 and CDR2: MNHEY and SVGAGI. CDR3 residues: CASSYSGTAETQYF. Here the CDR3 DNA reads TGTGCCAGCAGTTACTCCGGGACAGCAGAGACCCAGTACTTC.

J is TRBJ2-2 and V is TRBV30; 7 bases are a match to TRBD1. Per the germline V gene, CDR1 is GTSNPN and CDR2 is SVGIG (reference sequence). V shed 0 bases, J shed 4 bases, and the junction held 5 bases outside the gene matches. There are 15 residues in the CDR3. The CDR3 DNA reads TGTGCCTGGAGTGTACAGGACAGGCTCACCGGGGAGCTGTTTTTT. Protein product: CAWSVQDRLTGELFF.

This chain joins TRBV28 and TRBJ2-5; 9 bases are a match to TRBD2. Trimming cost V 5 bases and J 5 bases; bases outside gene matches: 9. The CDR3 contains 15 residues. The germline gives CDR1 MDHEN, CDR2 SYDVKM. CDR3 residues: CASSAGGGARETQYF. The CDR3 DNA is TGTGCCAGCAGTGCCGGCGGGGGGGCCCGGGAGACCCAGTACTTC.

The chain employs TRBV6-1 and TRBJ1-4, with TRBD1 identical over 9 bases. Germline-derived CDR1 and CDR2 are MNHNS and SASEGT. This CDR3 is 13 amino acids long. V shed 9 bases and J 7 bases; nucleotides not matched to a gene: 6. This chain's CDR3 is CASRQGGSEKLFF. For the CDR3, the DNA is TGTGCCAGTCGACAGGGGGGGAGTGAAAAACTGTTTTTT.

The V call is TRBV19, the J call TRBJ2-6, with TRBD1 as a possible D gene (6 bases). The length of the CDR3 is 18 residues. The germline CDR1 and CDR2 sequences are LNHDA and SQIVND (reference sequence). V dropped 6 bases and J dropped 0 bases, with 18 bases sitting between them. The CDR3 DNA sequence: TGTGCCAGTAGAAAGGGCAGGGGTTCGATCTCTGGGGCCAACGTCCTGACTTTC. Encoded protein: CASRKGRGSISGANVLTF.

The CDR3 DNA is TGTGCCAGCAGAGTCACCGGGACACCCAATCAGCCCCAGCATTTT. Amino acids: CASRVTGTPNQPQHF. The chain has TRBV28 and TRBJ1-5, with D possibly being TRBD1 (6 bases). The CDR3 covers 15 residues. V shed 6 bases and J shed 3 bases, with 15 bases lying between them. Germline CDR1 MDHEN, CDR2 SYDVKM.

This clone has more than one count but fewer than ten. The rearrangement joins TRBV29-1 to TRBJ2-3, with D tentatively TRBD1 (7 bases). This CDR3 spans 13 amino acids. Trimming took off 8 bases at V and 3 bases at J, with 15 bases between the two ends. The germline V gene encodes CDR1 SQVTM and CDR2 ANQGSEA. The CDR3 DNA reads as TGCAGCCAGGGGGGAGGACAAACAGATACGCAGTATTTT. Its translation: CSQGGGQTDTQYF.

CDR3 nucleotide sequence: TGTGCCAGCACGACTCGACTAGCGGCGAACACCGGGGAGCTGTTTTTT. It codes for CASTTRLAANTGELFF. This sequence joins TRBV27 and TRBJ2-2; the match to TRBD2 covers 9 bases. The CDR3 is made up of 16 amino acids. With V trimmed by 7 bases and J by 0 bases, 6 bases remained unmatched. Germline CDR1 and CDR2: MNHEY and SMNVEV (reference sequence).

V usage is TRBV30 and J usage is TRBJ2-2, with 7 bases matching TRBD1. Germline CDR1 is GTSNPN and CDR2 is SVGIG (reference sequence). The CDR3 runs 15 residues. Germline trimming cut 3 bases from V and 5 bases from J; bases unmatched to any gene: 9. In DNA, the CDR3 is TGTGCCTGGAGCGTAGACAGGGTTGCTACCGGGGAGCTGTTTTTT. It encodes CAWSVDRVATGELFF.

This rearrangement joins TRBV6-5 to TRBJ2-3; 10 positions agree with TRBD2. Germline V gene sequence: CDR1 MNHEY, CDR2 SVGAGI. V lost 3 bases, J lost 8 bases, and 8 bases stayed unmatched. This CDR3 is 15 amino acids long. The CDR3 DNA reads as TGTGCCAGCAGTTATAGCCTAGCGGGAGACAGTACGCAGTATTTT. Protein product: CASSYSLAGDSTQYF.

Here the CDR3 reads CAWRPQGPGYYGYTF. For the CDR3, the DNA is TGTGCCTGGAGGCCACAGGGGCCTGGGTACTATGGCTACACCTTC. The chain has TRBV30 and TRBJ1-2; TRBD1 agrees at 7 bases. Losses at the gene ends were 3 bases for V and 3 bases for J; bases not matched to a gene: 10. The length of the CDR3 is 15 residues. Germline CDR1 and CDR2: GTSNPN and SVGIG (reference sequence).